The 27 T cell receptor beta chains in this list originate from one sample, sequenced in a study of shared clonotypes between healthy human individuals (dated by TCRdb to between 2020 and 2021). Library preparation used the immunoSEQ multiplex PCR assay. TCRdb limited this immuneACCESS table to in-frame rearrangements with V and J called. A share of clones is missing; checked studies link under half to unresolved V genes, and the rest is unexplained. Recorded for this sample are about 2 million clones; approximately 95% of them occurred a single time. Together, the top ten hold 0.9% to 1.5% of the sample. CD8 naive samples were CD45RO-negative cells positively selected for CCR7, giving a CD45RA+CCR7+ population that excluded TemRA cells. The specimen was naive CD8+ T cells sorted from blood. The cell subset or site tag for this specimen amounts to: CD45RA+CCR7+. These TCRs come from a man younger than 35 in good health.

V is TRBV19 and J is TRBJ2-1; 11 positions agree with TRBD2. The CDR3 sequence is 15 residues long. The junction had 4 bases not matched to a gene; V was cut back by 6 bases and J by 3 bases. Germline V gives CDR1 LNHDA, CDR2 SQIVND (reference sequence). The CDR3 nucleotides are TGTGCCAGTAGCCCGGGACTAGCGGACTACAATGAGCAGTTCTTC. Translation gives CASSPGLADYNEQFF.

The V call is TRBV6-1, the J call TRBJ1-1, with 9 positions matching TRBD1. Germline V gives CDR1 MNHNS, CDR2 SASEGT. The V segment lost 3 bases and the J segment 5 bases; nucleotides outside the gene matches: 7. The CDR3 is 15 residues long. DNA for the CDR3: TGTGCCAGCAGTGAGTTACAGGGGGCCTGGACTGAAGCTTTCTTT. Its protein product is CASSELQGAWTEAFF.

The chain carries TRBV7-2 and TRBJ2-7, with TRBD2 matching 7 bases. Germline V gene lookup returns CDR1 SGHTA and CDR2 FQGNSA. The CDR3 extends over 14 amino acids. Unmatched junction bases numbered 6, after V lost 5 bases and J lost 2 bases. In nucleotides, the CDR3 is TGTGCCAGCAGCCCGAGCGGGACCACCTACGAGCAGTACTTC. It yields the protein CASSPSGTTYEQYF.

J is TRBJ2-2 and V is TRBV10-2; TRBD1 matches 7 bases. The CDR3 contains 16 residues. J was trimmed by 0 bases and V by 10 bases; bases with no gene match: 11. CDR1 and CDR2 from the germline V gene are WSHSY and SAAADI. The CDR3 spells CATGDSLNANTGELFF. As DNA, the CDR3 is TGCGCCACCGGGGACAGTTTGAACGCGAACACCGGGGAGCTGTTTTTT.

The CDR3, as DNA: TGTGCCAGCAGCCGCGGGGACAGGGTGGATCAGCCCCAGCATTTT. Translating gives CASSRGDRVDQPQHF. V is TRBV6-5 and J is TRBJ1-5; 9 positions match TRBD1. The germline gives CDR1 MNHEY, CDR2 SVGAGI. After removal of 6 bases from V and 5 bases from J, the junction contained 8 bases not matched to a gene. This CDR3 has 15 amino acids.

This clone was observed a few times. The chain has TRBV11-2 and TRBJ2-3; 7 bases match TRBD2. With 2 bases clipped from V and 3 bases from J, the junction kept 11 bases outside the gene matches. This CDR3 is built from 17 residues. Germline CDR1 SGHAT, CDR2 FQNNGV. The CDR3 DNA is TGTGCCAGCAGCTTACCTAGCGGTTGGCTGGAAACAGATACGCAGTATTTT. Its protein product is CASSLPSGWLETDTQYF.

This chain links TRBV5-1 with TRBJ1-4, with TRBD1 matching over 8 bases. V was pared by 7 bases and J by 7 bases, with 9 bases of the junction left unmatched. The CDR3 is made up of 14 amino acids. Germline CDR1 and CDR2: SGHRS and YFSETQ. CDR3: CASPRQGKCEKLFF. CDR3 coding DNA: TGCGCCAGCCCCAGACAGGGGAAATGTGAAAAACTGTTTTTT. Full variable domain (outside the CDR3, taken from reference TRBV5-1 and TRBJ1-4): KAGVTQTPRYLIKTRGQQVTLSCSPISGHRSVSWYQQTPGQGLQFLFEYFSETQRNKGNFPGRFSGRQFSNSRSEMNVSTLELGDSALYLCASPRQGKCEKLFFGSGTQLSVL.

Only one count was recorded for this clone. The chain employs TRBV20-1 and TRBJ2-7, with TRBD1 as a possible D gene (5 bases). The CDR3 consists of 11 residues. Trimming took off 0 bases at V and 12 bases at J, with 12 bases between the two ends. CDR1 and CDR2 (germline): DFQATT, SNEGSKA (reference sequence). DNA of the CDR3: TGCAGTGCTAGAGATACTGGACACTTGTACTTC. It translates to CSARDTGHLYF.

V and J are TRBV29-1 and TRBJ2-2; 8 nucleotides line up with TRBD2. This CDR3 has 14 residues. V was pared by 6 bases and J by 7 bases, with 10 bases of the junction left unmatched. Per germline, CDR1 SQVTM and CDR2 ANQGSEA. The CDR3 nucleotides are TGCAGCGTGCCGAGCGGGAGTGGAGGCGGGGAGCTGTTTTTT. Translating gives CSVPSGSGGGELFF.

This chain connects TRBV5-6 to TRBJ1-4; a possible D gene is TRBD1 (5 bases). The germline CDR1 and CDR2 sequences are SGHDT and YYEEEE. V gave up 0 bases and J gave up 5 bases, with 17 bases separating them. The CDR3 totals 17 residues. CDR3 sequence: CASSLGADGGENEKLFF. Here the CDR3 DNA reads TGTGCCAGCAGCTTGGGGGCAGATGGGGGAGAAAATGAAAAACTGTTTTTT.

V is TRBV2 and J is TRBJ2-3; 7 bases line up with TRBD1. This CDR3 comprises 15 residues. V lost 7 bases to trimming and J lost 1 base; unmatched junction nucleotides: 8. CDR1 and CDR2 from the germline V gene are SNHLY and FYNNEI. The CDR3 here is CASNDRDKGTDTQYF. CDR3 coding DNA: TGTGCCAGCAATGACAGGGATAAGGGCACAGATACGCAGTATTTT.

A note on this clone: Different DNA sequences within this sample yield the same CDR3. The CDR3 loop is CASSGTGHEQYF. CDR3 nucleotide sequence: TGTGCCAGCAGCGGTACAGGGCACGAGCAGTACTTC. The chain couples TRBV7-9 to TRBJ2-7; tentative D call: TRBD1 (6 bases). The CDR3 has 12 residues. Trimming stripped 5 bases from V and 5 bases from J, with 10 bases between. Germline V gene lookup returns CDR1 SEHNR and CDR2 FQNEAQ (reference sequence). Combining the CDR3 with reference TRBV7-9 and TRBJ2-7 gives the whole variable domain DTGVSQNPRHKITKRGQNVTFRCDPISEHNRLYWYRQTLGQGPEFLTYFQNEAQLEKSRLLSDRFSAERPKGSFSTLEIQRTEQGDSAMYLCASSGTGHEQYFGPGTRLTVT.

This clone has more than one count but fewer than ten. The junction departs from the called germline gene at one end, perhaps through a read error. This chain joins TRBV30 and TRBJ1-1, with unresolved D. The CDR3 spans 12 residues. Per germline, CDR1 GTSNPN and CDR2 SVGIG (reference sequence). CDR3 bases: TGTGCCTGGAACGGGATGAAGACTGAAGCTTTCTTT. Its protein product is CAWNGMKTEAFF.

The chain links TRBV6-6 to TRBJ2-1; no clear D. V was shortened by 5 bases and J by 5 bases, with 13 bases between the two germline ends. This CDR3 region has 14 residues. In germline, CDR1 is MNHNY, CDR2 SVGAGI (reference sequence). CDR3 loop: CASSRVDVDNEQFF. In DNA form, the CDR3 reads TGTGCCAGCAGTCGGGTAGACGTGGACAATGAGCAGTTCTTC.

The rearrangement joins TRBV6-1 to TRBJ2-4; D is perhaps TRBD1 (6 bases). With 7 bases removed from V and 8 bases from J, the gap between germline ends came to 21 bases. CDR1 is MNHNS and CDR2 is SASEGT in the germline V gene. CDR3 length equals 15 residues. The CDR3 protein is CASTSGTQWLDIQYF. Written as DNA, the CDR3 is TGTGCCAGCACCTCCGGGACACAGTGGCTGGACATTCAGTACTTC.

This sequence joins TRBV7-9 and TRBJ1-6, with D uncertain. Germline V gives CDR1 SEHNR, CDR2 FQNEAQ (reference sequence). Trimming pared 5 bases from V and 13 bases from J, leaving 24 bases between. The CDR3 length is 16 residues. CDR3 nucleotides: TGTGCCAGCAGCCCCTTGTGGCAGGAAAAGGGAGACCCCCTCCACTTT. Translated, it gives CASSPLWQEKGDPLHF.

The V and J genes are TRBV7-2 and TRBJ1-6; D gene uncertain. The V end was cut by 5 bases, the J end by 7 bases, with 12 bases between. Germline values: CDR1 SGHTA, CDR2 FQGNSA. CDR3 size: 14 residues. CDR3 residues: CASSQPTYNSPLHF. The CDR3 DNA reads as TGTGCCAGCAGCCAACCAACGTACAATTCACCCCTCCACTTT.

The rearrangement links TRBV9 to TRBJ2-7, with 7 bases aligning to TRBD1. From germline, CDR1 is SGDLS and CDR2 YYNGEE. This CDR3 spans 15 amino acids. The J segment lost 4 bases and the V segment lost 6 bases, leaving 13 bases of the junction unmatched. The CDR3 loop is CASILGQDWRYEQYF. The CDR3 bases are TGTGCCAGCATCCTAGGACAGGACTGGAGATACGAGCAGTACTTC.

V is TRBV4-1 and J is TRBJ2-2; 11 positions agree with TRBD2. The CDR3 has 15 amino acids. CDR1 MGHRA and CDR2 YSYEKL come from the germline V gene. The junction had 5 bases not matched to a gene; V was cut back by 5 bases and J by 6 bases. CDR3 sequence: CASSGSGRASGELFF. The CDR3 bases are TGCGCCAGCAGCGGTAGCGGGAGGGCCTCCGGGGAGCTGTTTTTT.

The chain has TRBV6-1 and TRBJ1-6, with D unresolved. The CDR3 extends over 16 amino acids. The germline gives CDR1 MNHNS, CDR2 SASEGT. Trimming stripped 3 bases from V and 7 bases from J, with 16 bases between. The CDR3 DNA sequence: TGTGCCAGCAGTGATACCACGTCCACTAAAAATTCACCCCTCCACTTT. Amino acid sequence: CASSDTTSTKNSPLHF.

The chain combines TRBV18 with TRBJ2-5; perhaps TRBD2 as D (6 bases). Germline V gene lookup returns CDR1 KGHSH and CDR2 LQKENI. V was clipped by 1 base and J by 4 bases, with 7 bases between them. The CDR3 length is 13 residues. The CDR3 region has the DNA TGTGCCAGCTCACCACTGGGAGGAGAGACCCAGTACTTC. It is translated as CASSPLGGETQYF.

The V and J genes are TRBV7-3 and TRBJ2-7; D gene uncertain. This CDR3 contains 13 residues. The V gene's germline CDR1 is SGHTA and CDR2 FQGTGA. Trimming shortened V by 8 bases and J by 0 bases, and 11 bases separated the two germline ends. CDR3 amino acids: CASQHGSSYEQYF. The DNA of the CDR3 is TGTGCCAGCCAACATGGAAGCTCCTACGAGCAGTACTTC.

The chain has TRBV6-1 and TRBJ2-7; D not resolved. This CDR3 spans 13 amino acids. V lost 8 bases and J lost 0, with 11 bases in between. CDR1 MNHNS and CDR2 SASEGT come from the germline V gene. CDR3 in DNA: TGTGCCAGCGTCTCACACAGCTCCTACGAGCAGTACTTC. Protein product: CASVSHSSYEQYF.

This chain links TRBV4-1 with TRBJ2-7, with unresolved D. Per germline, CDR1 MGHRA and CDR2 YSYEKL. V lost 5 bases and J lost 5, with 22 bases in between. The CDR3 length is 16 residues. This CDR3 is CASSFVVTVRTDEQYF. CDR3 sequence (DNA): TGCGCCAGCAGCTTTGTGGTGACCGTGAGAACCGACGAGCAGTACTTC.

The chain joins TRBV19 to TRBJ1-5; D perhaps matches TRBD1 (6 bases). V was clipped by 2 bases and J by 0 bases, with 26 bases between them. The CDR3 contains 21 residues. Germline CDR1 LNHDA, CDR2 SQIVND (reference sequence). The CDR3 protein is CASSISFGMQGLIYSNQPQHF. As DNA, the CDR3 is TGTGCCAGTAGTATAAGCTTTGGTATGCAGGGGCTAATCTATAGCAATCAGCCCCAGCATTTT.

The genes are TRBV7-6 and TRBJ2-7; the match to TRBD2 covers 11 bases. The CDR3 runs to 17 residues. Germline CDR1 reads SGHVS; CDR2 reads FNYEAQ. The V segment lost 1 base and the J segment 6 bases; nucleotides outside the gene matches: 11. CDR3 nucleotides: TGTGCCAGCAGCTTAGGGGCGACTAGCGGGGTCCCCAGCGAGCAGTACTTC. This encodes CASSLGATSGVPSEQYF.

V is TRBV30 and J is TRBJ1-6, with 8 bases lining up with TRBD1. There are 13 residues in the CDR3. V lost 1 base to trimming and J lost 14 bases; unmatched junction nucleotides: 7. Germline CDR1 is GTSNPN and CDR2 is SVGIG (reference sequence). The chain's CDR3 is CAWSAATGDTLHF. The CDR3 bases are TGTGCCTGGAGTGCGGCGACAGGGGACACCCTCCACTTT.